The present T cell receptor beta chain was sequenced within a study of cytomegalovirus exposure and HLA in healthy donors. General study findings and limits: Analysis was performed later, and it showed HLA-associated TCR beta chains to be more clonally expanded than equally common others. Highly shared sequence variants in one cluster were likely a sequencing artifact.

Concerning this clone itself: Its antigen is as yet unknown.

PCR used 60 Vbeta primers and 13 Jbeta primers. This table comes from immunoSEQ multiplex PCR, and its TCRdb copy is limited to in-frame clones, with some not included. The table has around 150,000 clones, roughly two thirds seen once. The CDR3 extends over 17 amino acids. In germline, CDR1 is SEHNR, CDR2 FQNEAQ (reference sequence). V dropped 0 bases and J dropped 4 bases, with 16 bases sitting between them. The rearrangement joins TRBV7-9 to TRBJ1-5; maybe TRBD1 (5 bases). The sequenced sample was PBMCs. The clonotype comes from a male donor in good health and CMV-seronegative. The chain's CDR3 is CASSLAGIGGPNQPQHF. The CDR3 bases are TGTGCCAGCAGCTTAGCAGGTATCGGGGGTCCAAATCAGCCCCAGCATTTT. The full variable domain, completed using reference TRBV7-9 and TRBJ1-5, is DTGVSQNPRHKITKRGQNVTFRCDPISEHNRLYWYRQTLGQGPEFLTYFQNEAQLEKSRLLSDRFSAERPKGSFSTLEIQRTEQGDSAMYLCASSLAGIGGPNQPQHFGDGTRLSIL.